Sequencing of this T cell receptor beta chain was carried out in a study of early T cells in non-severe SARS-CoV-2 infection. Study overall: RNA in bulk from unsorted whole blood was sequenced, and chains were unpaired.

The TCR library protocol attached unique molecular identifiers to the individual cDNA molecules. Each CDR3 protein is one row after TCRdb ran MiXCR on the 5' RACE reads. Of about 55,000 distinct CDR3 sequences listed, more than 6.5% were seen once; the top ten hold approximately 5.5%. The CDR3 has 19 amino acids. This clonotype originated in an adult who was a healthcare worker with PCR-confirmed SARS-CoV-2 infection or an uninfected control (not recorded which). The sequencing used whole blood, collected at baseline. This chain connects TRBV21-1 to TRBJ1-1; the D call in the table, TRBD1, was not verified against the DNA. TRBV21-1 is flagged as a pseudogene. In DNA form, the CDR3 reads TGTGCCAGCAGCAAAGTAGAGGTCGGACAGGGAAGGGAGAACACTGAAGCTTTCTTT. Its translation: CASSKVEVGQGRENTEAFF.